This TCR beta chain was profiled in a study of T-cell reconstitution after alpha-beta-depleted transplantation in children. Preparation of the TCRbeta library was carried out with unique molecular identifiers. TCRdb reanalysed the PCR reads using MiXCR and keeps one entry per CDR3 protein. This table has about 270,000 distinct CDR3 sequences, approximately 9.8% appearing once. This clonotype was seen many times. Germline CDR1 and CDR2: SGHDN and FVKESK. V lost 4 bases, J lost 2 bases, and 9 bases lay in between. This CDR3 has 13 residues. This specimen consisted of PBMCs from the stem cell graft donor, obtained from the stem cell graft. This receptor was obtained from a human donor who donated a stem cell graft to a child with SCID. The J gene is TRBJ2-7, the V gene TRBV14; no clear D gene. CDR3 DNA: TGTGCCAGCAGCCCTCTAGGCACCTACGAGCAGTACTTC. Amino acid sequence: CASSPLGTYEQYF.